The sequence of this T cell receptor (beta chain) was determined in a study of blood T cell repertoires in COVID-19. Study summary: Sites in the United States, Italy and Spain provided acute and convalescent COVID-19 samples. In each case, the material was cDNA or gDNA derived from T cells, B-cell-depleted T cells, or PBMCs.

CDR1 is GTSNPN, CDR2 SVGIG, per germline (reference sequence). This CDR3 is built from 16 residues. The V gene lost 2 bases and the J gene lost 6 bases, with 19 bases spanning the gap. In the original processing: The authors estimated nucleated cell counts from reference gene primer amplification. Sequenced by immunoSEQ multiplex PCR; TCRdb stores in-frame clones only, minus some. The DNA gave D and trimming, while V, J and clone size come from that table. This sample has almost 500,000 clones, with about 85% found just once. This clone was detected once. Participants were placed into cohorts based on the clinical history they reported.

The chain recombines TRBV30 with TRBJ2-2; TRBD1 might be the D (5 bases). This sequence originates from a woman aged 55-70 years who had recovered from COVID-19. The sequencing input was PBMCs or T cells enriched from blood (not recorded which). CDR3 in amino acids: CAWSLTRTGPPGELFF. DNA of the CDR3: TGTGCCTGGAGTTTAACTCGAACAGGTCCCCCCGGGGAGCTGTTTTTT.